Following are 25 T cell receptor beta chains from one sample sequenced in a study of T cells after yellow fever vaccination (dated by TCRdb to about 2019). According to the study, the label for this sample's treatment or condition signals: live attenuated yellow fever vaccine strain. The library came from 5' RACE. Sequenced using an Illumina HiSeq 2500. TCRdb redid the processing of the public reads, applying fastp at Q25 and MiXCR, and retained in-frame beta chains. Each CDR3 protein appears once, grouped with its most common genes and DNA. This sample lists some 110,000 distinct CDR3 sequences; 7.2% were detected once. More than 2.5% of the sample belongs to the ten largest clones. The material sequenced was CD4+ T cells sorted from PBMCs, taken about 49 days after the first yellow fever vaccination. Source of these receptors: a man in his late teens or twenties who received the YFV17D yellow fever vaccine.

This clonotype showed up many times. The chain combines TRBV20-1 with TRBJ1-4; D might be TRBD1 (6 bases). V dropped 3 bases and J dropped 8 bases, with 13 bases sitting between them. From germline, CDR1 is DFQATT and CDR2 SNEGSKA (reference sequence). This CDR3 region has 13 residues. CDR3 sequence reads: CSASRQVVEKLFF. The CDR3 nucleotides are TGCAGTGCTAGCCGACAGGTTGTAGAAAAACTGTTTTTT.

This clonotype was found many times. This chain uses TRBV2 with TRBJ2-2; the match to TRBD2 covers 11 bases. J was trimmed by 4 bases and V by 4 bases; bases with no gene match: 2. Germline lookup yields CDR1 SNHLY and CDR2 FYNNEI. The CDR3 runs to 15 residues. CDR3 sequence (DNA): TGTGCCAGCAGTGGGACTAGCGGGCGCACCGGGGAGCTGTTTTTT. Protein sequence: CASSGTSGRTGELFF.

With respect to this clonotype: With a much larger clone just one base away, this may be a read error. The CDR3 DNA is TGTGCCATCAGGGGTGGGTACGAGCAGTACTTC. Translation gives CAIRGGYEQYF. This sequence joins TRBV12-3 or TRBV12-4 and TRBJ2-7, with a possible D match to TRBD1 (6 bases). This CDR3 spans 11 amino acids. Trimming left V 10 bases short and J 4 bases short, with 11 bases between.

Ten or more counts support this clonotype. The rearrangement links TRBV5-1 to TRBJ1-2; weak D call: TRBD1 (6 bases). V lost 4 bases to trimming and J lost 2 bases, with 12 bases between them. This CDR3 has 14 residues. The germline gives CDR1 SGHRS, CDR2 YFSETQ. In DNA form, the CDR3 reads TGCGCCAGCAGCATCAGTGGGGGCAACTATGGCTACACCTTC. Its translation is CASSISGGNYGYTF.

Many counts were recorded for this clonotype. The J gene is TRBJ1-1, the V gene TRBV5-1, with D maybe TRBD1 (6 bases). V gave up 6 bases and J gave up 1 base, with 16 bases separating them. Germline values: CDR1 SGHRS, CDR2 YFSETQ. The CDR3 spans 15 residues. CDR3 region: CASKGDPNKNTEAFF. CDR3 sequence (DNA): TGCGCCAGCAAGGGGGACCCAAACAAGAACACTGAAGCTTTCTTT.

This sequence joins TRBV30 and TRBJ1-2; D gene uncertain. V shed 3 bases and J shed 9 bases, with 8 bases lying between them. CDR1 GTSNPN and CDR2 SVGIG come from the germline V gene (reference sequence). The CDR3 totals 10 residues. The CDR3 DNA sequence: TGTGCCTGGAGGTTAGAACGCTACACCTTC. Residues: CAWRLERYTF. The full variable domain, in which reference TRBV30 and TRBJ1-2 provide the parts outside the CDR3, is SQTIHQWPATLVQPVGSPLSLECTVEGTSNPNLYWYRQAAGRGLQLLFYSVGIGQISSEVPQNLSASRPQDRQFILSSKKLLLSDSGFYLCAWRLERYTFGSGTRLTVV.

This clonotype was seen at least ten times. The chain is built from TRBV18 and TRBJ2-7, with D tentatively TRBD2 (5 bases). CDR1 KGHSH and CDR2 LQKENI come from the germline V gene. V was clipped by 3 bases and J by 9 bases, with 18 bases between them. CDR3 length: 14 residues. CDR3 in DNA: TGTGCCAGCTCACCCCGGGCGGGCCCATCTAGGCAGTACTTC. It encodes CASSPRAGPSRQYF.

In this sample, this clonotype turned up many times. The CDR3 coding sequence is TGTGCCAGCAGCTTAGATGTCAGGGAGGCGCAGTATTTT. Translation gives CASSLDVREAQYF. The chain carries TRBV7-2 and TRBJ2-3; tentatively, D is TRBD2 (6 bases). The CDR3 consists of 13 residues. The germline gives CDR1 SGHTA, CDR2 FQGNSA. V shed 1 base and J shed 10 bases, with 12 bases lying between them.

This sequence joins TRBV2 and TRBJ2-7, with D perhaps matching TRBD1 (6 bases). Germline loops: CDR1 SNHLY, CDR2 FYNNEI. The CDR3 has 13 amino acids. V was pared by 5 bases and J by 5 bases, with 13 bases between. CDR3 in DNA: TGTGCCAGCAGTTCGGACAGCCCAGACGAGCAGTACTTC. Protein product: CASSSDSPDEQYF.

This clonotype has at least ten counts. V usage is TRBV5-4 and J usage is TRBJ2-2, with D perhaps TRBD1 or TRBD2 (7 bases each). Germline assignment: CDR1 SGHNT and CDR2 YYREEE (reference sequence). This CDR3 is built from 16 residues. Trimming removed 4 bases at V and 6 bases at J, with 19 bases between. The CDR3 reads CASSHGRTGAAGELFF. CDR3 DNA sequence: TGTGCCAGCAGCCACGGGAGGACAGGAGCGGCCGGGGAGCTGTTTTTT. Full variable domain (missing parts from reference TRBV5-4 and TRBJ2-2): ETGVTQSPTHLIKTRGQQVTLRCSSQSGHNTVSWYQQALGQGPQFIFQYYREEENGRGNFPPRFSGLQFPNYSSELNVNALELDDSALYLCASSHGRTGAAGELFFGEGSRLTVL.

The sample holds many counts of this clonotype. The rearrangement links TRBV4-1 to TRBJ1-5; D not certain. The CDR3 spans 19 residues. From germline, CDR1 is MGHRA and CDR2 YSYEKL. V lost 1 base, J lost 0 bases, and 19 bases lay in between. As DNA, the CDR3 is TGCGCCAGCAGCCAAGTTCGTCCGCTTTCTTTGATTAGCAATCAGCCCCAGCATTTT. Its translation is CASSQVRPLSLISNQPQHF.

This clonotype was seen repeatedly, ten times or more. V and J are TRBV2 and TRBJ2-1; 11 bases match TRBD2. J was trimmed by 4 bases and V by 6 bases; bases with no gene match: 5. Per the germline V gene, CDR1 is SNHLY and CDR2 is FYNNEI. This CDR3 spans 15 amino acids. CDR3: CASREGLAEYNEQFF. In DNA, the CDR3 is TGTGCCAGCAGGGAGGGACTAGCGGAATACAATGAGCAGTTCTTC.

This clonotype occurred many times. CDR3 region: CASSLSRPGTEAFF. In DNA, the CDR3 is TGTGCCAGCAGTTTAAGCAGGCCCGGCACTGAAGCTTTCTTT. J is TRBJ1-1 and V is TRBV12-3 or TRBV12-4; no clear D gene. The length of the CDR3 is 14 residues. V lost 2 bases, J lost 4 bases, and 11 bases lay in between.

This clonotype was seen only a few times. CDR3 sequence (DNA): TGTGCCAGCAGCTTAGGATTTGCGGGCTCCTACGAGCAGTACGTC. Protein product: CASSLGFAGSYEQYV. The genes are TRBV7-2 and TRBJ2-7; TRBD2 is a possible D gene (5 bases). Between the trimmed V and J ends, which lost 1 base and 0 bases, there was a span of 10 bases. Germline CDR1 SGHTA, CDR2 FQGNSA. This CDR3 region has 15 residues.

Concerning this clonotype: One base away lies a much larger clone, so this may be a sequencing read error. This chain's CDR3 is CASSRGQGTGENTKYF. In DNA, the CDR3 is TGTGCCAGCAGCCGGGGACAGGGAACGGGGGAGAATACGAAGTATTTT. The V and J genes are TRBV4-2 and TRBJ2-3, with 9 bases that match TRBD1. This CDR3 is built from 16 residues. CDR1 is LGHNA and CDR2 is YNFKEQ in the germline V gene.

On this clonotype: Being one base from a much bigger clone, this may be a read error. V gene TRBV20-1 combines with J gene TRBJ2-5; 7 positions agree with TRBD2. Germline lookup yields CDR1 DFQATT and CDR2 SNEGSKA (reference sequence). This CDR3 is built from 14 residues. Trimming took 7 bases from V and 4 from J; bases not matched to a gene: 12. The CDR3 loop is CSEKVGGTTETQYF. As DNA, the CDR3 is TGCAGTGAGAAGGTCGGGGGGACGACAGAGACCCAGTACTTC.

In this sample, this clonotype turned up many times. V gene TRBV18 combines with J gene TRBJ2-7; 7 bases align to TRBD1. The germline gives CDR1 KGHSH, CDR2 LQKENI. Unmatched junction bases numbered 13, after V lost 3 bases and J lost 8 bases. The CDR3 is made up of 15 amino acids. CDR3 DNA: TGTGCCAGCTCACCCGACCAGGTGACAGGGTTCAAGCAGTACTTC. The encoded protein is CASSPDQVTGFKQYF.

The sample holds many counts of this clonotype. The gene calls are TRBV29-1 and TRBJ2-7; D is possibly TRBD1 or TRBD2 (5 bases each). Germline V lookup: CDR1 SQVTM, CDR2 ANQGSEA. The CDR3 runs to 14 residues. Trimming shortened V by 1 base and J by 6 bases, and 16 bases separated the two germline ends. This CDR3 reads CSVEGGWGIAEQYF. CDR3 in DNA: TGCAGCGTTGAAGGGGGTTGGGGGATTGCCGAGCAGTACTTC.

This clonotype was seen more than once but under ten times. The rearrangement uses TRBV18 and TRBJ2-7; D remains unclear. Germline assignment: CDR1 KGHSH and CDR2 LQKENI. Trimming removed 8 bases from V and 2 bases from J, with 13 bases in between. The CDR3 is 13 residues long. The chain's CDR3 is CASSKGTPYEQYF. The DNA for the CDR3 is TGTGCCAGCAGTAAGGGAACACCCTACGAGCAGTACTTC.

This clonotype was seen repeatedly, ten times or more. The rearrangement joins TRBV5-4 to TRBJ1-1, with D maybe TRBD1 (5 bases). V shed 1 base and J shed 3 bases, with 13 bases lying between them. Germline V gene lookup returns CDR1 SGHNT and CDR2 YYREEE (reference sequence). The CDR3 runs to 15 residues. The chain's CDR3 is CASSLWGDPDTEAFF. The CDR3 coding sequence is TGTGCCAGCAGCTTGTGGGGGGACCCGGACACTGAAGCTTTCTTT.

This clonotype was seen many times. The CDR3 nucleotides are TGTGCCAGCAGTTTTTACGGTGAAGTAGTGCAGTTCTTC. It specifies CASSFYGEVVQFF. The chain carries TRBV12-3 or TRBV12-4 and TRBJ2-1; no definite D call. This CDR3 is built from 13 residues. Trimming stripped 3 bases from V and 12 bases from J, with 15 bases between.

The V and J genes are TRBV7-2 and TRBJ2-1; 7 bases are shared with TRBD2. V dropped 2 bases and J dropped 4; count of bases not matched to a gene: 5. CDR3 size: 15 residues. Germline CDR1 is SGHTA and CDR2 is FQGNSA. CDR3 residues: CASSLNLAVYNEQFF. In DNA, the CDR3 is TGTGCCAGCAGCTTAAACCTAGCGGTGTACAATGAGCAGTTCTTC.

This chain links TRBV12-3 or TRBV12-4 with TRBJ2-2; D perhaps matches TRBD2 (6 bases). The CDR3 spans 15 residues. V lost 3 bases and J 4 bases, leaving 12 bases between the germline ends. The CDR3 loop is CASSFAGPSTGELFF. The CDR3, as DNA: TGTGCCAGCAGTTTTGCGGGACCCAGCACCGGGGAGCTGTTTTTT.

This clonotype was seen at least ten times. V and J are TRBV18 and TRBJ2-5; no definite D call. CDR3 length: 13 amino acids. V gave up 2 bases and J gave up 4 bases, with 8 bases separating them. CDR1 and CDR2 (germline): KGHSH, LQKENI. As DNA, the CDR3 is TGTGCCAGCTCACCAAGGGCAGGAGAGACCCAGTACTTC. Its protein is CASSPRAGETQYF.

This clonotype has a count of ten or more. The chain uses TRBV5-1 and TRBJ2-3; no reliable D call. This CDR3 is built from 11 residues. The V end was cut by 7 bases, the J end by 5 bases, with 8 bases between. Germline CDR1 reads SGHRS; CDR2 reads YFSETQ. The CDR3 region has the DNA TGCGCCAGCCGAGAGAGAGATACGCAGTATTTT. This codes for CASRERDTQYF.